The 22 T cell receptor beta chains below all came from one sample that was sequenced in a study of T cells after yellow fever vaccination. MiXCR was run by TCRdb on the 5' RACE reads, yielding one entry per CDR3 protein. The repertoire includes just under 600,000 distinct CDR3 sequences, approximately 12% of them detected once, and about 14% sits in the top ten. Sequences were derived from PBMCs, sampled on the day of the yellow fever booster vaccination. The receptors were sampled from a young man who received the YFV17D yellow fever vaccine.

This clonotype was seen more than once but under ten times. The chain carries TRBV7-3 and TRBJ2-5; 7 bases are shared with TRBD2. V was pared by 2 bases and J by 4 bases, with 7 bases of the junction left unmatched. Germline loops: CDR1 SGHTA, CDR2 FQGTGA. The CDR3 is 15 residues long. This chain's CDR3 is CASSLGGSGGETQYF. As DNA, the CDR3 is TGTGCCAGCAGCTTAGGCGGGAGCGGTGGAGAGACCCAGTACTTC.

V gene TRBV11-2 combines with J gene TRBJ2-1, with a weak D call TRBD2 (5 bases). V was trimmed by 5 bases and J by 8 bases, leaving 13 bases between them. The CDR3 has 13 residues. Germline CDR1 is SGHAT and CDR2 is FQNNGV. The CDR3 DNA sequence: TGTGCCAGCAGCAAACTAGTTTGGGATGAGCAGTTCTTC. Protein product: CASSKLVWDEQFF.

This clonotype showed up just a few times. The chain couples TRBV4-3 to TRBJ2-5; TRBD1 matches 10 bases. V lost 1 base, J lost 4 bases, and 6 bases stayed unmatched. The CDR3 runs 16 residues. CDR1 and CDR2 (germline): LGHNA, YSLEER. The CDR3 loop reads CASSQGGTGASETQYF. The CDR3 nucleotides read TGCGCCAGCAGCCAAGGGGGGACAGGGGCGTCAGAGACCCAGTACTTC.

This rearrangement joins TRBV5-1 to TRBJ2-3; 8 bases are shared with TRBD2. The CDR3 loop spans 14 amino acids. Looked up from germline, CDR1 is SGHRS and CDR2 is YFSETQ. The junction had 9 bases not matched to a gene; V was cut back by 7 bases and J by 5 bases. The CDR3 protein is CASGPRLAGDTQYF. CDR3 DNA: TGCGCCAGCGGGCCCAGGCTAGCGGGAGATACGCAGTATTTT.

This clonotype has only a few counts. This sequence joins TRBV9 and TRBJ1-1; 7 bases line up with TRBD1. This CDR3 region has 15 residues. CDR1 SGDLS and CDR2 YYNGEE come from the germline V gene. V trimming: 0 bases; J trimming: 5 bases; junction bases outside the gene matches: 7. CDR3 in DNA: TGTGCCAGCAGCGTAGATTCGGCAGGGGGGACTGAAGCTTTCTTT. It specifies CASSVDSAGGTEAFF.

The chain carries TRBV7-2 and TRBJ2-7; 13 nucleotides match TRBD2. In germline, CDR1 is SGHTA, CDR2 FQGNSA. This CDR3 spans 15 amino acids. V lost 5 bases to trimming and J lost 5 bases; unmatched junction nucleotides: 6. CDR3 sequence reads: CASSKGLAGINEQYF. CDR3 nucleotides: TGTGCCAGCAGCAAGGGACTAGCGGGAATAAACGAGCAGTACTTC.

This clonotype showed up just a few times. Because the CDR3 is missing its conserved closing phenylalanine or tryptophan, this is likely a read error. No DNA is shown, since the ends of the CDR3 on it are uncertain; the CDR3 is the one TCRdb lists. The rearrangement joins TRBV4-1 to TRBJ2-7. Germline CDR1 is MGHRA and CDR2 is YSYEKL. The CDR3 numbers 11 amino acids, ends counted. CDR3 sequence reads: CASSQDNPDFL.

The chain recombines TRBV7-2 with TRBJ2-7; a possible D gene is TRBD1 (5 bases). V lost 5 bases and J lost 2, with 10 bases in between. The CDR3 contains 13 residues. Germline loops: CDR1 SGHTA, CDR2 FQGNSA. The CDR3 coding sequence is TGTGCCAGCAGCATTGGACACACCTACGAGCAGTACTTC. It translates to CASSIGHTYEQYF.

J is TRBJ1-2 and V is TRBV4-2; D is possibly TRBD1 (6 bases). The CDR3 is 15 residues long. CDR1 LGHNA and CDR2 YNFKEQ come from the germline V gene. Trimming removed 0 bases from V and 1 base from J, with 9 bases in between. CDR3 bases: TGTGCCAGCAGCCAAGACAGGGACATTAACTATGGCTACACCTTC. It encodes CASSQDRDINYGYTF.

This clonotype was seen only a few times. The rearrangement links TRBV7-8 to TRBJ1-6; 7 nucleotides agree with TRBD1. In germline, CDR1 is SGHVS, CDR2 FQNEAQ. This CDR3 spans 15 amino acids. Trimming took 5 bases from V and 9 from J; bases not matched to a gene: 10. CDR3 DNA: TGTGCCAGCAGCCCCGACAGGGCGCCAATTTCACCCCTCCACTTT. It translates to CASSPDRAPISPLHF.

This clonotype was detected only a few times. V and J are TRBV4-3 and TRBJ2-3; D possibly corresponds to TRBD1 (5 bases). The germline V and J ends were trimmed by 6 bases and 1 base, with 20 bases remaining between them. The CDR3 has 17 residues. Germline V gene data show CDR1 as LGHNA and CDR2 as YSLEER. CDR3 in DNA: TGCGCCAGCAGGGGCAGGGAAGTCCATAGTGGCACAGATACGCAGTATTTT. This translates into CASRGREVHSGTDTQYF.

V and J are TRBV5-4 and TRBJ2-7, with unresolved D. CDR1 is SGHNT and CDR2 is YYREEE in the germline V gene (reference sequence). V shed 4 bases and J shed 7 bases, with 21 bases lying between them. The CDR3 length is 15 residues. CDR3 sequence (DNA): TGTGCCAGCAGCCGAGTGAAGGGTGGGTCTTTAGAGCAGTACTTC. Encoded protein: CASSRVKGGSLEQYF.

This sequence joins TRBV20-1 and TRBJ1-1, with TRBD1 matching over 7 bases. The V segment lost 1 base and the J segment 4 bases; nucleotides outside the gene matches: 0. Germline lookup yields CDR1 DFQATT and CDR2 SNEGSKA (reference sequence). The CDR3 runs to 12 residues. CDR3 in amino acids: CSARAGGTEAFF. The CDR3 DNA follows: TGCAGTGCTAGAGCAGGGGGCACTGAAGCTTTCTTT.

This clonotype was observed a few times. The chain uses TRBV28 and TRBJ1-2, with TRBD1 matching 7 bases. The CDR3 runs to 14 residues. Germline CDR1 reads MDHEN; CDR2 reads SYDVKM. J gave up 4 bases and V 7 bases, and 9 bases lay outside the gene matches. The CDR3 protein is CASKVDRVSYGYTF. CDR3 nucleotides: TGTGCCAGCAAAGTAGACAGGGTGAGCTATGGCTACACCTTC.

This clonotype was recorded a few times. This sequence joins TRBV10-3 and TRBJ2-3; D may be TRBD2 (5 bases). Trimming stripped 0 bases from V and 6 bases from J, with 7 bases between. This CDR3 has 13 amino acids. Germline CDR1 is ENHRY and CDR2 is SYGVKD. The CDR3 DNA reads TGTGCCATCAGTGAGTCCTGGGAGGATACGCAGTATTTT. Its translation is CAISESWEDTQYF.

This clonotype was observed a few times. The genes are TRBV20-1 and TRBJ1-5; a weak D match, TRBD1 (5 bases). The germline CDR1 and CDR2 sequences are DFQATT and SNEGSKA (reference sequence). CDR3 length equals 16 residues. The ends were cut back, 1 base at V and 9 bases at J, with 22 bases in the middle. The CDR3 sequence: CSARGGRARALGPQHF. The CDR3 DNA follows: TGCAGTGCTAGAGGGGGGAGGGCCAGGGCCCTTGGGCCCCAGCATTTT.

This clonotype turned up a few times. DNA for the CDR3: TGTGCCAGCATGGCCGGCGTGACAGGACGGCTACAAGCTTTCTTT. Translation: CASMAGVTGRLQAFF. This chain joins TRBV12-3 or TRBV12-4 and TRBJ1-1, with D tentatively TRBD1 (6 bases). Trimming removed 7 bases from V and 9 bases from J, with 24 bases in between. The CDR3 loop spans 15 amino acids.

This clonotype came up a few times. The chain uses TRBV29-1 and TRBJ2-3; maybe TRBD2 (5 bases). This CDR3 is 14 amino acids long. The V gene lost 4 bases and the J gene lost 0 bases, with 11 bases spanning the gap. CDR1 is SQVTM and CDR2 is ANQGSEA in the germline V gene. CDR3 sequence: CSVVGLPSTDTQYF. The CDR3 DNA reads TGCAGCGTTGTAGGACTCCCTAGCACAGATACGCAGTATTTT.

The genes are TRBV18 and TRBJ1-3; D ambiguous. CDR1 and CDR2 from the germline V gene are KGHSH and LQKENI. V lost 5 bases and J 0 bases, leaving 14 bases between the germline ends. The CDR3 has 16 amino acids. The CDR3 reads CASSTNSDSSGNTIYF. CDR3 bases: TGTGCCAGCTCAACCAACAGCGATAGCTCTGGAAACACCATATATTTT. The full variable domain, completed using reference TRBV18 and TRBJ1-3, is NAGVMQNPRHLVRRRGQEARLRCSPMKGHSHVYWYRQLPEEGLKFMVYLQKENIIDESGMPKERFSAEFPKEGPSILRIQQVVRGDSAAYFCASSTNSDSSGNTIYFGEGSWLTVV.

CDR3 protein: CASSRQGAFNEQFF. Here the CDR3 DNA reads TGTGCCAGCAGCCGACAGGGGGCCTTCAATGAGCAGTTCTTC. The V gene is TRBV6-1, the J gene TRBJ2-1; TRBD1 aligns across 10 bases. Trimming at V came to 6 bases and at J to 6 bases, leaving 5 bases not matched to a gene. Germline CDR1 is MNHNS and CDR2 is SASEGT. The CDR3 has 14 amino acids.

This clonotype was seen a few times. The chain is built from TRBV20-1 and TRBJ2-3, with 12 bases identical to TRBD2. The CDR3 has 14 amino acids. J was trimmed by 6 bases and V by 6 bases; bases with no gene match: 7. Looked up from germline, CDR1 is DFQATT and CDR2 is SNEGSKA (reference sequence). This CDR3 reads CSARLAGALDTQYF. CDR3 bases: TGCAGTGCGCGACTAGCGGGAGCTTTGGATACGCAGTATTTT.

The chain employs TRBV12-3 or TRBV12-4 and TRBJ2-5, with no clear D. This CDR3 spans 13 amino acids. The V end was cut by 3 bases, the J end by 2 bases, with 7 bases between. CDR3 loop: CASSFNRQETQYF. CDR3 sequence (DNA): TGTGCCAGCAGTTTCAACCGACAAGAGACCCAGTACTTC.